Following are 10 T cell receptor beta chains from one sample sequenced in a study of cytomegalovirus exposure and HLA in healthy donors. Amplification used 60 Vbeta primers and 13 Jbeta primers. Using immunoSEQ multiplex PCR, the repertoire was profiled, and TCRdb retains in-frame clones only, with some absent. The table includes about 120,000 clones, roughly 60% detected once. The material sequenced was PBMCs. The source is a man in his forties or fifties in good health and CMV-seropositive.

This clone turned up a few times. The chain carries TRBV7-2 and TRBJ1-1, with D perhaps matching TRBD1 (5 bases). V was pared by 8 bases and J by 3 bases, with 13 bases between. The CDR3 is made up of 13 amino acids. Germline-derived CDR1 and CDR2 are SGHTA and FQGNSA. CDR3 loop: CASGQGPDTEAFF. In DNA form, the CDR3 reads TGTGCCAGCGGTCAGGGTCCTGACACTGAAGCTTTCTTT.

This clone has just a few counts. V is TRBV4-1 and J is TRBJ1-1, with a tentative D call TRBD1 (5 bases). The CDR3 consists of 16 residues. Germline CDR1 is MGHRA and CDR2 is YSYEKL. Trimming removed 4 bases from V and 2 bases from J, with 17 bases in between. CDR3 loop: CASSRTYAGINTEAFF. In DNA form, the CDR3 reads TGCGCCAGCAGCCGCACCTATGCAGGGATAAACACTGAAGCTTTCTTT.

This clone has more than one count but fewer than ten. The chain recombines TRBV7-9 with TRBJ2-7, with 11 bases fitting TRBD2. Germline V gives CDR1 SEHNR, CDR2 FQNEAQ (reference sequence). The CDR3 runs 13 residues. The J segment lost 4 bases and the V segment lost 11 bases, leaving 7 bases of the junction unmatched. As DNA, the CDR3 is TGTGCCGGGGAAACTAGCGGGAGTTACGAGCAGTACTTC. Its protein product is CAGETSGSYEQYF.

The rearrangement links TRBV28 to TRBJ1-5; 10 nucleotides match TRBD1. Trimming cost V 5 bases and J 2 bases; bases outside gene matches: 3. CDR1 and CDR2 from the germline V gene are MDHEN and SYDVKM. This CDR3 spans 15 amino acids. The CDR3 region has the DNA TGTGCCAGCAGTGGACAGGGGGTTCGCAATCAGCCCCAGCATTTT. It is translated as CASSGQGVRNQPQHF. The whole variable domain, remainder taken from reference TRBV28 and TRBJ1-5, is DVKVTQSSRYLVKRTGEKVFLECVQDMDHENMFWYRQDPGLGLRLIYFSYDVKMKEKGDIPEGYSVSREKKERFSLILESASTNQTSMYLCASSGQGVRNQPQHFGDGTRLSIL.

The chain carries TRBV28 and TRBJ1-4; tentative D call: TRBD1 (6 bases). From germline, CDR1 is MDHEN and CDR2 SYDVKM. The CDR3 runs 14 residues. V was pared by 5 bases and J by 2 bases, with 9 bases between. CDR3 bases: TGTGCCAGCAGTACCGGACAGACTAATGAAAAACTGTTTTTT. It translates to CASSTGQTNEKLFF.

This chain links TRBV29-1 with TRBJ1-2; D is possibly TRBD1 (6 bases). V lost 2 bases, J lost 2 bases, and 12 bases lay in between. CDR3 length: 14 residues. Germline values: CDR1 SQVTM, CDR2 ANQGSEA. The CDR3 nucleotides are TGCAGCGTTGAATCTTGGGACAACAACTATGGCTACACCTTC. Translating gives CSVESWDNNYGYTF.

The chain employs TRBV19 and TRBJ2-7; a weak D match, TRBD2 (6 bases). Germline V gene sequence: CDR1 LNHDA, CDR2 SQIVND (reference sequence). The CDR3 has 14 amino acids. The V gene lost 3 bases and the J gene lost 4 bases, with 13 bases spanning the gap. CDR3 in amino acids: CASSMSWDSYEQYF. In DNA form, the CDR3 reads TGTGCCAGTAGTATGAGTTGGGACTCATACGAGCAGTACTTC.

This clone was seen at least ten times. V is TRBV19 and J is TRBJ2-7; 11 bases map to TRBD1. Germline V gene sequence: CDR1 LNHDA, CDR2 SQIVND (reference sequence). The CDR3 is 16 amino acids. V dropped 7 bases and J dropped 1; count of bases not matched to a gene: 9. The CDR3 region has the DNA TGTGCCAGTACTAATGTGGGACAGGGGGGATCCTACGAGCAGTACTTC. Its translation is CASTNVGQGGSYEQYF. The full variable domain, in which reference TRBV19 and TRBJ2-7 provide the parts outside the CDR3, is DGGITQSPKYLFRKEGQNVTLSCEQNLNHDAMYWYRQDPGQGLRLIYYSQIVNDFQKGDIAEGYSVSREKKESFPLTVTSAQKNPTAFYLCASTNVGQGGSYEQYFGPGTRLTVT.

The chain carries TRBV5-4 and TRBJ2-3; the D gene is possibly TRBD2 (5 bases). Germline CDR1 and CDR2: SGHNT and YYREEE (reference sequence). The V end lost 8 bases, the J end lost 0 bases, and 10 bases lay between the germline ends. The CDR3 covers 13 residues. In DNA, the CDR3 is TGTGCCAGTCTAGCAAGAAGCACAGATACGCAGTATTTT. Encoded protein: CASLARSTDTQYF.

CDR3 in DNA: TGTGCCTGGAGTACCACCGGGACAGAAAACATTCAGTACTTC. Translated: CAWSTTGTENIQYF. The J gene is TRBJ2-4, the V gene TRBV30; 7 bases line up with TRBD1. In germline, CDR1 is GTSNPN, CDR2 SVGIG (reference sequence). The CDR3 is 14 amino acids. J gave up 5 bases and V 2 bases, and 6 bases lay outside the gene matches.